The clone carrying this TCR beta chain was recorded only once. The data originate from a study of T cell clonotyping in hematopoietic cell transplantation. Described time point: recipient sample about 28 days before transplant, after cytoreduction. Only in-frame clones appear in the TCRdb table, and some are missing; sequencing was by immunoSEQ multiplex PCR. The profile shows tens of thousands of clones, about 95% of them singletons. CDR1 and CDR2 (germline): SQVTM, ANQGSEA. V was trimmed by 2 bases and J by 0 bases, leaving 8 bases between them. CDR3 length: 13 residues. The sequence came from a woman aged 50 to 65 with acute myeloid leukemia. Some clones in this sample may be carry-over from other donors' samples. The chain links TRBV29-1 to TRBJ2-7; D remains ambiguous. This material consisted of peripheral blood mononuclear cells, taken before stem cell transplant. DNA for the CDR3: TGCAGCGTTGAACGGAGCAGCTCCTACGAGCAGTACTTC. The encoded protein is CSVERSSSYEQYF.